These 22 T cell receptor beta chains share one sample of origin, sequenced in a study of blood T cell repertoires in COVID-19. Some clones are missing from TCRdb's copy, which holds only in-frame ones; the method was immunoSEQ multiplex PCR. The sample holds more than 55,000 clones, about four fifths seen once. Sequenced sample: peripheral blood. The receptors here all came from a woman older than 75 with acute or convalescent COVID-19.

The chain carries TRBV6-5 and TRBJ2-7; tentatively, D is TRBD1 (7 bases). CDR3 length equals 15 residues. Germline V gene sequence: CDR1 MNHEY, CDR2 SVGAGI. Trimming shortened V by 0 bases and J by 2 bases, and 11 bases separated the two germline ends. CDR3 sequence: CASSYSGGQAYEQYF. CDR3 bases: TGTGCCAGCAGTTACTCGGGAGGACAGGCCTACGAGCAGTACTTC.

This clone was detected only once. The rearrangement uses TRBV5-1 and TRBJ2-2; D may be TRBD2 (5 bases). Germline CDR1 is SGHRS and CDR2 is YFSETQ. The CDR3 is made up of 18 amino acids. V lost 0 bases and J 9 bases, leaving 24 bases between the germline ends. This CDR3 reads CASSLEGSGSDRGRELFF. DNA for the CDR3: TGCGCCAGCAGCTTGGAGGGTTCGGGGAGCGACCGAGGTCGGGAGCTGTTTTTT.

This rearrangement joins TRBV7-8 to TRBJ2-1, with 11 bases identical to TRBD2. The CDR3 loop spans 19 amino acids. Germline CDR1 SGHVS, CDR2 FQNEAQ. The ends lost 5 bases at V and 6 bases at J; junction bases unmatched: 18. CDR3 loop: CASSPQAGLAGGPGNEQFF. The DNA for the CDR3 is TGTGCCAGCAGCCCCCAAGCGGGGCTAGCGGGGGGCCCCGGCAATGAGCAGTTCTTC. Drawing the rest from reference TRBV7-8 and TRBJ2-1, the complete variable domain is GAGVSQSPRYKVAKRGQDVALRCDPISGHVSLFWYQQALGQGPEFLTYFQNEAQLDKSGLPSDRFFAERPEGSVSTLKIQRTQQEDSAVYLCASSPQAGLAGGPGNEQFFGPGTRLTVL.

This chain uses TRBV11-2 with TRBJ1-1; 10 nucleotides align to TRBD1. The V and J ends lost 4 bases and 5 bases, in that order; junction bases with no gene match: 4. The germline V gene has CDR1 SGHAT and CDR2 FQNNGV. The CDR3 totals 14 residues. CDR3 region: CASSSDRGVTEAFF. CDR3 in DNA: TGTGCCAGCAGCTCGGACAGGGGGGTTACTGAAGCTTTCTTT.

This chain links TRBV3-1 (or the pseudogene TRBV3-2) with TRBJ1-1; D is perhaps TRBD1 (6 bases). The CDR3 sequence is 13 residues long. V was pared by 5 bases and J by 4 bases, with 11 bases between. CDR1 and CDR2 from the germline V gene are LGHDT and YNNKEL (reference sequence). CDR3 region: CASSSTGSTEAFF. The CDR3 nucleotides are TGTGCCAGCAGCTCAACAGGGTCCACTGAAGCTTTCTTT.

The V gene is TRBV5-1, the J gene TRBJ2-1; 9 bases line up with TRBD1. The V gene's germline CDR1 is SGHRS and CDR2 YFSETQ. V was pared by 2 bases and J by 9 bases, with 12 bases of the junction left unmatched. The CDR3 has 16 amino acids. The CDR3 here is CASSLPGTGLLGEQFF. The CDR3 region has the DNA TGCGCCAGCAGCTTACCAGGGACAGGGTTACTGGGTGAGCAGTTCTTC.

The chain uses TRBV10-3 and TRBJ2-1; D might be TRBD2 (6 bases). The CDR3 totals 15 residues. V was shortened by 6 bases and J by 3 bases, with 15 bases between the two germline ends. Germline V gene data show CDR1 as ENHRY and CDR2 as SYGVKD. CDR3 residues: CAISRGGEDYNEQFF. DNA for the CDR3: TGTGCCATCAGCCGTGGCGGGGAAGACTACAATGAGCAGTTCTTC.

V and J are TRBV6-4 and TRBJ2-1; maybe TRBD1 (5 bases). The CDR3 is 16 amino acids. Germline V CDR1 and CDR2: MRHNA, SNTAGT. The ends were cut back, 2 bases at V and 4 bases at J, with 15 bases in the middle. The CDR3 region has the DNA TGTGCCAGCAGTGACATATTGAAAGGGGATTACAATGAGCAGTTCTTC. Amino acids: CASSDILKGDYNEQFF.

This chain connects TRBV11-2 to TRBJ2-5, with D possibly TRBD1 on 6 matching bases. V dropped 0 bases and J dropped 4 bases, with 15 bases sitting between them. Germline values: CDR1 SGHAT, CDR2 FQNNGV. CDR3 length: 16 residues. DNA of the CDR3: TGTGCCAGCAGCTTAGAGGGGGCAGGGTTTGGAGAGACCCAGTACTTC. This codes for CASSLEGAGFGETQYF.

The chain uses TRBV6-2 or TRBV6-3 and TRBJ2-5; the match to TRBD2 covers 9 bases. Germline V gene sequence: CDR1 MNHEY, CDR2 SVGEGT. The CDR3 loop spans 15 amino acids. Unmatched junction bases numbered 6, after V lost 2 bases and J lost 5 bases. The CDR3 is CASSYGTSWGETQYF. For the CDR3, the DNA is TGTGCCAGCAGTTACGGGACTAGCTGGGGGGAGACCCAGTACTTC.

The chain is built from TRBV18 and TRBJ2-7; D might be TRBD1 (5 bases). The CDR3 length is 13 residues. Germline CDR1 and CDR2: KGHSH and LQKENI. The V end lost 2 bases, the J end lost 4 bases, and 9 bases lay between the germline ends. CDR3 in amino acids: CASSPSRQYEQYF. CDR3 DNA: TGTGCCAGCTCACCAAGCCGACAGTACGAGCAGTACTTC.

The chain carries TRBV19 and TRBJ2-6, with D perhaps TRBD1 (5 bases). The germline CDR1 and CDR2 sequences are LNHDA and SQIVND (reference sequence). CDR3 length: 15 residues. Trimming cost V 3 bases and J 0 bases, with 6 bases left between them. As DNA, the CDR3 is TGTGCCAGTAGTATGGGGCCCTCTGGGGCCAACGTCCTGACTTTC. The encoded protein is CASSMGPSGANVLTF.

V and J are TRBV20-1 and TRBJ1-2, with no clear D. The CDR3 runs to 14 residues. CDR1 DFQATT and CDR2 SNEGSKA come from the germline V gene (reference sequence). The ends were cut back, 3 bases at V and 2 bases at J, with 13 bases in the middle. CDR3 nucleotides: TGCAGTGCTAGTAGCCGAGGGCCAAACTATGGCTACACCTTC. Its translation: CSASSRGPNYGYTF.

CDR3 DNA: TGCGCCAGCTCGAGGCAGGGGAACACTGAAGCTTTCTTT. Its translation: CASSRQGNTEAFF. V is TRBV5-1 and J is TRBJ1-1; D might be TRBD1 (5 bases). Trimming cost V 7 bases and J 1 base, with 11 bases left between them. Germline V gives CDR1 SGHRS, CDR2 YFSETQ. The CDR3 loop spans 13 amino acids.

The chain couples TRBV5-1 to TRBJ1-2; tentative D call: TRBD1 (6 bases). Trimming removed 0 bases at V and 3 bases at J, with 15 bases between. The germline V gene encodes CDR1 SGHRS and CDR2 YFSETQ. There are 16 residues in the CDR3. CDR3 region: CASSLGFGTNDYGYTF. As DNA, the CDR3 is TGCGCCAGCAGCTTGGGGTTCGGGACAAATGACTATGGCTACACCTTC.

The CDR3 DNA follows: TGTGCCAGCTCACCCTACGAGACAGGTAACTACGAGCAGTACTTC. Encoded protein: CASSPYETGNYEQYF. The genes are TRBV18 and TRBJ2-7, with a possible D match to TRBD1 (6 bases). With 3 bases removed from V and 3 bases from J, the gap between germline ends came to 15 bases. The CDR3 covers 15 residues. Germline V lookup: CDR1 KGHSH, CDR2 LQKENI.

The chain is built from TRBV7-2 and TRBJ2-5, with unresolved D. V lost 3 bases to trimming and J lost 5 bases, with 4 bases between them. Per germline, CDR1 SGHTA and CDR2 FQGNSA. The CDR3 is made up of 11 amino acids. The CDR3 bases are TGTGCCAGCAGCTTCCTGGAGACCCAGTACTTC. Encoded protein: CASSFLETQYF.

The chain joins TRBV5-1 to TRBJ1-6; D not resolved. V was cut by 3 bases and J by 0 bases, with 10 bases left in between. This CDR3 spans 16 amino acids. From germline, CDR1 is SGHRS and CDR2 YFSETQ. CDR3 sequence reads: CASSSGGSSYNSPLHF. The CDR3 DNA is TGCGCCAGCAGCTCCGGTGGGAGCTCCTATAATTCACCCCTCCACTTT.

This sequence joins TRBV18 and TRBJ2-7, with TRBD1 matching 9 bases. The V gene end was trimmed by 5 bases and the J gene end by 3 bases; junction bases not matched to a gene: 11. This CDR3 has 16 residues. Germline-derived CDR1 and CDR2 are KGHSH and LQKENI. This CDR3 is CASSARPGTGLYEQYF. Here the CDR3 DNA reads TGTGCCAGCTCAGCGCGTCCCGGGACAGGGCTCTACGAGCAGTACTTC.

V usage is TRBV11-2 and J usage is TRBJ2-7; weak D call: TRBD1 (6 bases). This CDR3 is 16 amino acids long. Germline CDR1 SGHAT, CDR2 FQNNGV. V was trimmed by 1 base and J by 0 bases, leaving 13 bases between them. The CDR3 coding sequence is TGTGCCAGCAGCTTAGCCGGACAGACCCTCTCCTACGAGCAGTACTTC. Translation gives CASSLAGQTLSYEQYF.

This clone has more than one count but fewer than ten. This sequence joins TRBV19 and TRBJ2-2, with D perhaps TRBD2 (5 bases). CDR3 length: 12 amino acids. Trimming took 5 bases from V and 8 from J, leaving 9 bases between them. The germline V gene has CDR1 LNHDA and CDR2 SQIVND (reference sequence). CDR3 nucleotide sequence: TGTGCCAGTAGTCCCGGGGTTGGGGAGCTGTTTTTT. Protein sequence: CASSPGVGELFF.

About this clone itself: The sample contains more than one DNA sequence encoding this CDR3. The chain employs TRBV5-1 and TRBJ1-2, with D possibly matching TRBD1 (5 bases). Germline-derived CDR1 and CDR2 are SGHRS and YFSETQ. The CDR3 runs 15 residues. V lost 2 bases, J lost 2 bases, and 13 bases lay in between. CDR3 sequence (DNA): TGCGCCAGCAGCTTTACAGGTGCTGAAAACTATGGCTACACCTTC. This encodes CASSFTGAENYGYTF.